The source of this TCR beta chain is a study of shared clonotypes between healthy human individuals. Cells designated naive CD8 were CD45RO-negative and were positively selected for CCR7, with terminally differentiated effector memory CD45RA+ cells excluded. Sequencing used immunoSEQ multiplex PCR; TCRdb keeps in-frame clones, though not all of them. The table includes about 2,200,000 clones, about 93% detected once. The material sequenced was naive CD8+ T cells from PBMCs. The TCR comes from a man aged 18 to 29 in good health. Some clones in this sample may be carry-over from other donors' samples.

CDR3 protein: CASSVEEQGSDTQYF. The DNA for the CDR3 is TGTGCCAGCAGCGTAGAGGAACAGGGATCAGATACGCAGTATTTT. This chain joins TRBV9 and TRBJ2-3, with TRBD1 as a possible D gene (6 bases). The germline V and J ends were trimmed by 0 bases and 4 bases, with 12 bases remaining between them. Germline-derived CDR1 and CDR2 are SGDLS and YYNGEE. The CDR3 runs 15 residues. The entire variable domain, with the rest obtained from reference TRBV9 and TRBJ2-3, is as follows: DSGVTQTPKHLITATGQRVTLRCSPRSGDLSVYWYQQSLDQGLQFLIQYYNGEERAKGNILERFSAQQFPDLHSELNLSSLELGDSALYFCASSVEEQGSDTQYFGPGTRLTVL.